This T cell receptor beta chain was recovered during a study of T cells in tuberculosis. After thawing and overnight rest, PBMC were stained with GMM-loaded CD1B tetramer, viability dye and anti-CD3 for sorting. CD1B tetramers were loaded with Rhodococcus equi-derived C32 glucose monomycolate. The data were produced by immunoSEQ multiplex PCR, yet TCRdb's version contains in-frame clones alone and is incomplete. The data contain 88,000 or so clones, roughly 88% of them singletons. The CDR3 is 15 amino acids. Germline V gene data show CDR1 as SGHKS and CDR2 as YYEKEE (reference sequence). The V segment lost 1 base and the J segment 6 bases; nucleotides outside the gene matches: 3.

The clonotype comes from an adult woman with latent tuberculosis. Sequencing was done on a sample of CD1b-GMM tetramer-negative cells sorted from PBMCs. The chain joins TRBV5-5 to TRBJ2-4, with 11 bases fitting TRBD2. CDR3 sequence (DNA): TGTGCCAGCAGCTTGCCGACTAGCGGGATAAACATTCAGTACTTC. It is translated as CASSLPTSGINIQYF. The entire variable domain, with the rest obtained from reference TRBV5-5 and TRBJ2-4, is as follows: DAGVTQSPTHLIKTRGQQVTLRCSPISGHKSVSWYQQVLGQGPQFIFQYYEKEERGRGNFPDRFSARQFPNYSSELNVNALLLGDSALYLCASSLPTSGINIQYFGAGTRLSVL.